This TCR beta chain was identified during a study of blood T cell repertoires in COVID-19. Study-level background: The study drew acute and convalescent COVID-19 samples from the United States, Italy and Spain. T cells, B-cell-depleted T cells, or PBMCs supplied cDNA or gDNA.

Trimming removed 0 bases from V and 0 bases from J, with 6 bases in between. The germline gives CDR1 MNHNS, CDR2 SASEGT. CDR3 length: 16 amino acids. As originally analysed: Nucleated cell number was recorded as an estimate derived from reference gene primer amplification. Profiling relied on immunoSEQ multiplex PCR, and the TCRdb table lists in-frame clones only, not all of them. V and J calls and clone size follow that table, whereas D and trimming were derived from the DNA. The top ten clones hold around 2% of a sample with 200,000 to 250,000 clones, approximately 84% of them seen once. The TCR originated in a woman of 80 years or more with acute or convalescent COVID-19. The chain couples TRBV6-1 to TRBJ1-6; D is ambiguous. The sample comprised peripheral blood. CDR3 protein: CASSEAGSSYNSPLHF. The CDR3 DNA reads TGTGCCAGCAGTGAAGCTGGGAGCTCCTATAATTCACCCCTCCACTTT.